These 14 T cell receptor beta chains were all obtained from the same sample, sequenced in a study of Ad26.COV2.S vaccination and SARS-CoV-2 variants. The assay was immunoSEQ multiplex PCR, and TCRdb's table has in-frame clones only and misses some. The sample carries about 180,000 clones, 87% recorded once. This specimen consisted of peripheral blood, obtained after recovery from COVID-19. The receptors here all came from a human donor who had recovered from COVID-19.

The chain carries TRBV7-9 and TRBJ2-3, with a possible D match to TRBD2 (6 bases). Germline CDR1 and CDR2: SEHNR and FQNEAQ (reference sequence). The CDR3 extends over 19 amino acids. The V and J ends lost 5 bases and 2 bases respectively, with 26 bases between them. The DNA for the CDR3 is TGTGCCAGCAGCCTAGAGTTGGTCTCACTAGCAACGGACACAGATACGCAGTATTTT. Protein product: CASSLELVSLATDTDTQYF.

The chain carries TRBV12-3 or TRBV12-4 and TRBJ2-1; D not certain. CDR3 length equals 12 residues. The V end was cut by 2 bases, the J end by 10 bases, with 9 bases between. Here the CDR3 reads CASSLIPGEQFF. CDR3 coding DNA: TGTGCCAGCAGTTTAATTCCCGGGGAGCAGTTCTTC.

The chain joins TRBV7-3 to TRBJ2-2; D perhaps matches TRBD2 (6 bases). Trimming took off 3 bases at V and 1 base at J, with 9 bases between the two ends. The CDR3 contains 15 residues. Germline V lookup: CDR1 SGHTA, CDR2 FQGTGA. The CDR3 region is CASSFGGVNTGELFF. Here the CDR3 DNA reads TGTGCCAGCAGCTTCGGCGGGGTGAACACCGGGGAGCTGTTTTTT.

V gene TRBV11-2 combines with J gene TRBJ2-7; 14 nucleotides agree with TRBD2. Germline V lookup: CDR1 SGHAT, CDR2 FQNNGV. The CDR3 is made up of 18 amino acids. With 1 base clipped from V and 0 bases from J, the junction kept 5 bases outside the gene matches. CDR3 sequence reads: CASSLGLAGGQISYEQYF. In DNA, the CDR3 is TGTGCCAGCAGCTTAGGACTAGCGGGGGGGCAGATCTCCTACGAGCAGTACTTC.

The rearrangement links TRBV4-1 to TRBJ1-5, with 7 bases identical to TRBD1. There are 18 residues in the CDR3. With 0 bases clipped from V and 5 bases from J, the junction kept 13 bases outside the gene matches. Germline CDR1 MGHRA, CDR2 YSYEKL. CDR3 protein: CASSQEVARAGGDQPQHF. The CDR3 DNA reads TGCGCCAGCAGCCAAGAAGTTGCACGGGCAGGGGGAGATCAGCCCCAGCATTTT.

The chain uses TRBV6-2 or TRBV6-3 and TRBJ2-7; TRBD1 agrees at 7 bases. This CDR3 region has 13 residues. In germline, CDR1 is MNHEY, CDR2 SVGEGT. Trimming cost V 4 bases and J 7 bases; bases outside gene matches: 7. The CDR3 region has the DNA TGTGCCAGCAGTTTCACAGGGGTTCGGGAGCAGTACTTC. Translating gives CASSFTGVREQYF.

J is TRBJ2-3 and V is TRBV28; 8 bases match TRBD2. The CDR3 consists of 14 residues. Germline values: CDR1 MDHEN, CDR2 SYDVKM. J gave up 7 bases and V 3 bases, and 6 bases lay outside the gene matches. CDR3 sequence reads: CASSFPGGQNTQYF. DNA for the CDR3: TGTGCCAGCAGTTTTCCGGGGGGGCAAAATACGCAGTATTTT.

CDR3 loop: CAISVSLNEQFF. In DNA, the CDR3 is TGTGCCATCAGTGTCAGTTTAAATGAGCAGTTCTTC. The chain carries TRBV10-3 and TRBJ2-1; D unclear. Germline-derived CDR1 and CDR2 are ENHRY and SYGVKD. The CDR3 runs to 12 residues. V was pared by 4 bases and J by 7 bases, with 8 bases between.

This sequence joins TRBV5-1 and TRBJ1-3; D is perhaps TRBD1 (6 bases). V shed 4 bases and J shed 0 bases, with 14 bases lying between them. Looked up from germline, CDR1 is SGHRS and CDR2 is YFSETQ. This CDR3 comprises 16 residues. The CDR3 loop reads CASSIAPGASGNTIYF. CDR3 bases: TGCGCCAGCAGCATAGCCCCAGGGGCCTCTGGAAACACCATATATTTT. The whole variable domain, filled in from reference TRBV5-1 and TRBJ1-3, reads KAGVTQTPRYLIKTRGQQVTLSCSPISGHRSVSWYQQTPGQGLQFLFEYFSETQRNKGNFPGRFSGRQFSNSRSEMNVSTLELGDSALYLCASSIAPGASGNTIYFGEGSWLTVV.

This clone came up once. DNA of the CDR3: TGTGCCAGTAGTCCGCGGGTCCCCGAAGCAGATACGCAGTATTTT. Translated, it gives CASSPRVPEADTQYF. The J gene is TRBJ2-3, the V gene TRBV19, with a possible D match to TRBD2 (5 bases). The V and J ends lost 5 bases and 4 bases respectively, with 16 bases between them. Germline V lookup: CDR1 LNHDA, CDR2 SQIVND (reference sequence). CDR3 length: 15 residues.

The table lists this clone with a count of one. The V gene is TRBV24-1, the J gene TRBJ1-4; TRBD1 is a possible D gene (5 bases). Germline V gene sequence: CDR1 KGHDR, CDR2 SFDVKD. The length of the CDR3 is 13 residues. The V gene lost 6 bases and the J gene lost 3 bases, with 7 bases spanning the gap. The CDR3: CATSRQSNEKLFF. CDR3 nucleotide sequence: TGTGCCACCAGTAGACAGTCTAATGAAAAACTGTTTTTT.

V and J are TRBV25-1 and TRBJ1-1; TRBD1 is a possible D gene (5 bases). V lost 1 base, J lost 0 bases, and 18 bases lay in between. The CDR3 has 18 residues. Germline values: CDR1 MGHDK, CDR2 SYGVNS. CDR3 amino acids: CASSEFGAGKYMNTEAFF. CDR3 sequence (DNA): TGTGCCAGCAGTGAATTTGGGGCAGGGAAATATATGAACACTGAAGCTTTCTTT.

J is TRBJ1-1 and V is TRBV9; D gene ambiguous. Trimming cost V 4 bases and J 7 bases, with 11 bases left between them. Germline V gene data show CDR1 as SGDLS and CDR2 as YYNGEE. The length of the CDR3 is 12 residues. CDR3 sequence: CASSPPRDEAFF. DNA of the CDR3: TGTGCCAGCAGCCCCCCCCGCGATGAAGCTTTCTTT.

The rearrangement joins TRBV9 to TRBJ1-1; unclear D gene. Germline V gene lookup returns CDR1 SGDLS and CDR2 YYNGEE. The CDR3 extends over 13 amino acids. V lost 0 bases, J lost 2 bases, and 5 bases lay in between. CDR3 loop: CASSVAANTEAFF. The CDR3 nucleotides read TGTGCCAGCAGCGTAGCCGCAAACACTGAAGCTTTCTTT.